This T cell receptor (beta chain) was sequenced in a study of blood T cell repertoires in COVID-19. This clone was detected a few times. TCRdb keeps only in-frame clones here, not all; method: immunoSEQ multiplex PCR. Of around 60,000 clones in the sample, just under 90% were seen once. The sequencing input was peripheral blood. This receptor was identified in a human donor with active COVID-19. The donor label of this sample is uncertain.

The CDR3 is CASSFADSYEQYF. CDR3 coding DNA: TGTGCCAGCAGTTTCGCAGACTCCTACGAGCAGTACTTC. This sequence joins TRBV12-3 or TRBV12-4 and TRBJ2-7; D gene unclear. V lost 3 bases and J lost 0, with 6 bases in between. The CDR3 loop spans 13 amino acids.